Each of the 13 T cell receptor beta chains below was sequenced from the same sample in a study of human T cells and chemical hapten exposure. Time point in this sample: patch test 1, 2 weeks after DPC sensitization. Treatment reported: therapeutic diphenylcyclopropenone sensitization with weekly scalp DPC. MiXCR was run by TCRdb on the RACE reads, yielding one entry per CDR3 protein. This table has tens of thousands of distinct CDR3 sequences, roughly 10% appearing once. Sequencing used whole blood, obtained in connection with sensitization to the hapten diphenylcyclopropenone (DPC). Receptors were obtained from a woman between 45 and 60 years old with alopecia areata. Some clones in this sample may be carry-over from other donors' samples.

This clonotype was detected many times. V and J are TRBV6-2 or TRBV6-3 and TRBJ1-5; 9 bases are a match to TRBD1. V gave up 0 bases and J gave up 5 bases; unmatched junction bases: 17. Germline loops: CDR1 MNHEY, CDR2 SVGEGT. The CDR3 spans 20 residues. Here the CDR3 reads CASSYSTGTGRIKVDQPQHF. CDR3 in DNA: TGTGCCAGCAGTTACTCCACCGGGACAGGGCGGATCAAAGTGGATCAGCCCCAGCATTTT.

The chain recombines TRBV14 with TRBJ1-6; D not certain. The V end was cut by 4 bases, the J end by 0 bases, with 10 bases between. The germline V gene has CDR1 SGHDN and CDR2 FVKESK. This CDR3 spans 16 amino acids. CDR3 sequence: CASSRAFVSYNSPLHF. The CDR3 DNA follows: TGTGCCAGCAGCCGGGCATTTGTCTCCTATAATTCACCCCTCCACTTT.

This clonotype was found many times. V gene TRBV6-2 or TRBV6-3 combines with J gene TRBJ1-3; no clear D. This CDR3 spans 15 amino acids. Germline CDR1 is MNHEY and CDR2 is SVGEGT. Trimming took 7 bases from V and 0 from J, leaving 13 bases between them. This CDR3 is CASTLTWSSGNTIYF. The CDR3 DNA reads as TGTGCCAGCACCCTTACGTGGAGCTCTGGAAACACCATATATTTT.

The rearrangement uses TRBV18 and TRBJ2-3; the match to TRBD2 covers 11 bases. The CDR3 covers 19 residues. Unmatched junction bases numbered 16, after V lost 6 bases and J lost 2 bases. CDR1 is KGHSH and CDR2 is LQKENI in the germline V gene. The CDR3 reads CASSYYFTGTSGLTDTQYF. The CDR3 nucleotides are TGTGCCAGCTCCTACTATTTCACCGGGACTAGCGGTCTCACAGATACGCAGTATTTT.

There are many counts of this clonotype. CDR3 DNA sequence: TGCAGTGCTCCCCGGGACAGGACTCACTATGGCTACACCTTC. Its translation is CSAPRDRTHYGYTF. The chain is built from TRBV20-1 and TRBJ1-2; 8 bases agree with TRBD1. CDR3 length: 14 amino acids. The ends lost 5 bases at V and 3 bases at J; junction bases unmatched: 8. Germline V gives CDR1 DFQATT, CDR2 SNEGSKA (reference sequence).

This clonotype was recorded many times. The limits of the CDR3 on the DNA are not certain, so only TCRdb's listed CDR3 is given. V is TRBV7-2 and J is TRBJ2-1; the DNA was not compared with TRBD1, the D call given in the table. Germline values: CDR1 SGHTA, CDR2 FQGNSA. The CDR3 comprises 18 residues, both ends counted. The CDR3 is CASSFGPGPFDSYNEQFF.

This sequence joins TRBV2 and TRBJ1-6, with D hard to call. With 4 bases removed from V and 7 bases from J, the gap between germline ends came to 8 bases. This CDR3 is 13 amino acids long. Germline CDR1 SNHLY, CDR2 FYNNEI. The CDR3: CASSGRRNSPLHF. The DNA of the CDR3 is TGTGCCAGCAGTGGCAGGCGAAATTCACCCCTCCACTTT.

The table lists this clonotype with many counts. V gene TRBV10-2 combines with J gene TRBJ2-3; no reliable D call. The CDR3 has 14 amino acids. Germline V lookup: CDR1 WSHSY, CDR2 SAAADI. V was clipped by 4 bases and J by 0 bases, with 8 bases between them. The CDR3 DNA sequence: TGCGCCAGCAGTGTACCTGGCAGCACAGATACGCAGTATTTT. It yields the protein CASSVPGSTDTQYF.

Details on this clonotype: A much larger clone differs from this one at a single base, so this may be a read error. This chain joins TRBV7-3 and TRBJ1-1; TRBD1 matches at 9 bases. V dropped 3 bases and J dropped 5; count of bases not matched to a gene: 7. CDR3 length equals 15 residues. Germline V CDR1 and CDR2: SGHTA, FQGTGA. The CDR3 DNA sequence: TGTGCCAGCAGCTTTGACAGGGGGACTAAGACTGAAGCTTTCTTT. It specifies CASSFDRGTKTEAFF.

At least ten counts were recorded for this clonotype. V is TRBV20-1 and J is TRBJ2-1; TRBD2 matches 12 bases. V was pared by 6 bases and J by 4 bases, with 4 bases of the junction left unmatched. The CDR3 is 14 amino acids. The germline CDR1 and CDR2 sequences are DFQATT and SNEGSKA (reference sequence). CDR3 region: CSARTSGTYNEQFF. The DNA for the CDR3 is TGCAGTGCCCGGACTAGCGGGACTTACAATGAGCAGTTCTTC.

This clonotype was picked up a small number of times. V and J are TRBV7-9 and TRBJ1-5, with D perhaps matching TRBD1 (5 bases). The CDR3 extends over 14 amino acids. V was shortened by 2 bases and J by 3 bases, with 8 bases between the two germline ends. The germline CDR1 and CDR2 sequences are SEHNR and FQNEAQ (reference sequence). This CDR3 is CASSLQGDNQPQHF. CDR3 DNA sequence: TGTGCCAGCAGCTTACAAGGGGACAATCAGCCCCAGCATTTT.

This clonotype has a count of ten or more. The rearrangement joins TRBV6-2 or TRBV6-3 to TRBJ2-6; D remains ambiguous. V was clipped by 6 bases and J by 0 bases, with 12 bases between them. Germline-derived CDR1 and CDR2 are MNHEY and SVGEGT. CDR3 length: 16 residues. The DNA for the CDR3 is TGTGCCAGCAGGGCAGCTTATGCCTCTGGGGCCAACGTCCTGACTTTC. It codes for CASRAAYASGANVLTF.

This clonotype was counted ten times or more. Written as DNA, the CDR3 is TGTGCCAGTAGCCCACCGGGCTCTGGGGCCAACGTCCTGACTTTC. Residues: CASSPPGSGANVLTF. The chain combines TRBV19 with TRBJ2-6, with D unclear. Between the trimmed V and J ends, which lost 6 bases and 0 bases, there was a span of 9 bases. Germline CDR1 is LNHDA and CDR2 is SQIVND (reference sequence). This CDR3 is built from 15 residues.